Shown below are 16 T cell receptor beta chains from a single sample sequenced in a study of human T cells and chemical hapten exposure. Described time point: patch test 3, about 24 weeks after DPC sensitization. Treatment of the sample: therapeutic diphenylcyclopropenone sensitization with weekly scalp DPC. TCRdb re-called the RACE reads with MiXCR, one entry per CDR3 protein. The table includes more than 95,000 distinct CDR3 sequences, about 28% detected once. Here the sequenced sample was whole blood, taken in connection with sensitization to the hapten diphenylcyclopropenone (DPC). The receptor set was obtained from a man aged 40-49 years with alopecia areata. Some clones in this sample may be carry-over from other donors' samples.

At least ten counts were recorded for this clonotype. This chain uses TRBV12-3 or TRBV12-4 with TRBJ1-1, with D perhaps matching TRBD1 (5 bases). The length of the CDR3 is 17 residues. Trimming stripped 6 bases from V and 0 bases from J, with 20 bases between. The CDR3 bases are TGTGCCAGCAGCCGGTGGCGGGGCCGGGGTTTGAACACTGAAGCTTTCTTT. Translation gives CASSRWRGRGLNTEAFF.

This clonotype showed up just a few times. The chain combines TRBV15 with TRBJ2-2; unclear D gene. Trimming took 1 base from V and 6 from J, leaving 12 bases between them. The CDR3 length is 15 residues. CDR1 LNHNV and CDR2 YYDKDF come from the germline V gene (reference sequence). For the CDR3, the DNA is TGTGCCACCAGCAGAGTATCGCAGCAGGCCGGGGAGCTGTTTTTT. Translated, it gives CATSRVSQQAGELFF.

The chain has TRBV28 and TRBJ1-1; D gene unclear. Germline CDR1 MDHEN, CDR2 SYDVKM. The CDR3 is 12 amino acids. Trimming removed 4 bases from V and 7 bases from J, with 10 bases in between. CDR3 coding DNA: TGTGCCAGCAGTTCAACGCGGGGTGAAGCTTTCTTT. Its translation: CASSSTRGEAFF.

CDR3 nucleotides: TGTGCCAGCAGTAAGACTAGCGGCCGGGCGGAGACCCAGTACTTC. Residues: CASSKTSGRAETQYF. The rearrangement links TRBV28 to TRBJ2-5; TRBD2 agrees at 9 bases. Germline CDR1 reads MDHEN; CDR2 reads SYDVKM. The CDR3 runs to 15 residues. With V trimmed by 5 bases and J by 5 bases, 9 bases remained unmatched.

This clonotype was observed a handful of times. This chain connects TRBV29-1 to TRBJ2-2, with TRBD1 identical over 7 bases. The CDR3 contains 14 residues. Germline trimming cut 3 bases from V and 2 bases from J; bases unmatched to any gene: 3. The germline CDR1 and CDR2 sequences are SQVTM and ANQGSEA. The DNA of the CDR3 is TGCAGCGTTGAGGACAGGTTAAACACCGGGGAGCTGTTTTTT. Translation gives CSVEDRLNTGELFF.

The sample holds one count of this clonotype. The J gene is TRBJ2-7, the V gene TRBV3-1, with D perhaps matching TRBD2 (6 bases). CDR3 length equals 13 residues. Germline CDR1 is LGHDT and CDR2 is YNNKEL (reference sequence). The V gene lost 5 bases and the J gene lost 2 bases, with 10 bases spanning the gap. The CDR3 DNA follows: TGTGCCAGCAGCAACTGGAGGGCCTACGAGCAGTACTTC. Its protein product is CASSNWRAYEQYF.

This clonotype appeared a few times. The J gene is TRBJ2-3, the V gene TRBV11-2, with 9 bases lining up with TRBD2. Germline-derived CDR1 and CDR2 are SGHAT and FQNNGV. The CDR3 is 18 residues long. V shed 5 bases, J shed 2 bases, and the junction held 14 bases outside the gene matches. CDR3 protein: CASSLISLAGPNTDTQYF. DNA for the CDR3: TGTGCCAGCAGCCTGATCTCCCTAGCGGGACCTAACACAGATACGCAGTATTTT.

This clonotype occurred a few times. The chain combines TRBV7-2 with TRBJ2-4; 13 nucleotides match TRBD2. J lost 2 bases, V lost 1 base, and 5 bases had no gene match. The CDR3 covers 18 residues. Looked up from germline, CDR1 is SGHTA and CDR2 is FQGNSA. The DNA of the CDR3 is TGTGCCAGCAGCTTAGGGACTAGCGGGAGTTGGTCCAAAAACATTCAGTACTTC. Amino acids: CASSLGTSGSWSKNIQYF.

This chain joins TRBV24-1 and TRBJ2-7, with D hard to call. Germline loops: CDR1 KGHDR, CDR2 SFDVKD. The germline V and J ends were trimmed by 2 bases and 4 bases, with 5 bases remaining between them. This CDR3 is built from 12 residues. The DNA for the CDR3 is TGTGCCACCAGTGATTCTACTTACGAGCAGTACTTC. Translating gives CATSDSTYEQYF.

This chain uses TRBV10-1 with TRBJ2-5; D gene uncertain. V dropped 3 bases and J dropped 0 bases, with 8 bases sitting between them. This CDR3 comprises 14 residues. CDR1 and CDR2 from the germline V gene are WNHNN and SYGVQD (reference sequence). CDR3 in amino acids: CASSDPGHQETQYF. In DNA form, the CDR3 reads TGCGCCAGCAGTGACCCAGGCCACCAAGAGACCCAGTACTTC.

This clonotype was detected only a few times. The V and J genes are TRBV20-1 and TRBJ2-3, with 7 positions matching TRBD2. V shed 5 bases and J 0 bases; nucleotides not matched to a gene: 8. Germline CDR1 and CDR2: DFQATT and SNEGSKA (reference sequence). The CDR3 has 15 residues. CDR3 sequence (DNA): TGCAGTGCTTCTCCCCTAGCGGCTAGCACAGATACGCAGTATTTT. Its translation: CSASPLAASTDTQYF.

The chain uses TRBV5-1 and TRBJ2-7; 11 nucleotides agree with TRBD2. The V gene's germline CDR1 is SGHRS and CDR2 YFSETQ. The length of the CDR3 is 16 residues. J was trimmed by 1 base and V by 4 bases; bases with no gene match: 7. Here the CDR3 DNA reads TGCGCCAGCAGCCCCCGACTAGCGGGACCGTCCTACGAGCAGTACTTC. This codes for CASSPRLAGPSYEQYF.

The chain is built from TRBV14 and TRBJ2-2; 11 nucleotides align to TRBD1. Germline lookup yields CDR1 SGHDN and CDR2 FVKESK. J gave up 3 bases and V 5 bases, and 8 bases lay outside the gene matches. The CDR3 sequence is 17 residues long. The CDR3 coding sequence is TGTGCCAGCAGCACGCCTAGGGGACAGGGGGACACCGGGGAGCTGTTTTTT. Protein: CASSTPRGQGDTGELFF.

A few counts support this clonotype. This chain connects TRBV6-6 to TRBJ1-5; D is unresolved. Germline V CDR1 and CDR2: MNHNY, SVGAGI (reference sequence). The ends were cut back, 6 bases at V and 2 bases at J, with 8 bases in the middle. This CDR3 comprises 13 residues. The CDR3 DNA follows: TGTGCCAGCAGAGTCCCGGGCAATCAGCCCCAGCATTTT. It specifies CASRVPGNQPQHF.

This chain connects TRBV5-4 to TRBJ1-1, with 7 bases identical to TRBD1. Germline CDR1 SGHNT, CDR2 YYREEE (reference sequence). The CDR3 sequence is 15 residues long. With V trimmed by 5 bases and J by 6 bases, 13 bases remained unmatched. The CDR3 DNA is TGTGCCAGCAGGGACGCGAGGGGGCAAATATCTGAAGCTTTCTTT. Translating gives CASRDARGQISEAFF.

This clonotype was seen once. The genes are TRBV7-2 and TRBJ1-4; 7 nucleotides match TRBD1. There are 16 residues in the CDR3. Germline loops: CDR1 SGHTA, CDR2 FQGNSA. The ends lost 3 bases at V and 4 bases at J; junction bases unmatched: 8. CDR3 amino acids: CASSLFPGTVNEKLFF. For the CDR3, the DNA is TGTGCCAGCAGCTTGTTCCCCGGGACAGTTAATGAAAAACTGTTTTTT.